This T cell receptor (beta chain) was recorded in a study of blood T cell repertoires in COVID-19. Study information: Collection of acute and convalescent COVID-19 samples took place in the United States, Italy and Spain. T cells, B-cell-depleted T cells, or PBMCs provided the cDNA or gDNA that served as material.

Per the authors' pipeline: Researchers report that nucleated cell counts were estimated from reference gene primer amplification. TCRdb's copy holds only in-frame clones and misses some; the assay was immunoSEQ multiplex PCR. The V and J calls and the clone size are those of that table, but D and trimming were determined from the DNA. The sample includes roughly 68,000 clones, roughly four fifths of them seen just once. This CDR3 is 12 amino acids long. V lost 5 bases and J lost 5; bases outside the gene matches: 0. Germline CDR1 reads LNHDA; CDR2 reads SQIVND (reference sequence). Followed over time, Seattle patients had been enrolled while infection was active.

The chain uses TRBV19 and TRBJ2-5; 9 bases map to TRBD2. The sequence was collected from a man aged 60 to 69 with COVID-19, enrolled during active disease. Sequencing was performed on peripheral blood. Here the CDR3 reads CASSLAGETQYF. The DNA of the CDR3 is TGTGCCAGTAGTCTAGCGGGGGAGACCCAGTACTTC.